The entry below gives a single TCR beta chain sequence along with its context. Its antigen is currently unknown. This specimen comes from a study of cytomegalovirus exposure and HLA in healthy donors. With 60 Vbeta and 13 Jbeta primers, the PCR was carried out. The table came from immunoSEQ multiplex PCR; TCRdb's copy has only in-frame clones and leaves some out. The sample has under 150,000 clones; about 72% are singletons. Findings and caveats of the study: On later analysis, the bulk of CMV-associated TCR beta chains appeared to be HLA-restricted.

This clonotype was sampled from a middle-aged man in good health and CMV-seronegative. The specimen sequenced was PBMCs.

The CDR3 DNA follows: TGCGCCAGCCAAGTCTGGAGCGGGAGGGGTAATGAGCAGTTCTTC. As protein: CASQVWSGRGNEQFF. This sequence joins TRBV4-3 and TRBJ2-1; 10 bases are a match to TRBD2. The V segment lost 8 bases and the J segment 7 bases; nucleotides outside the gene matches: 11. Germline lookup yields CDR1 LGHNA and CDR2 YSLEER. CDR3 length: 15 amino acids.